The rows below give T cell receptor beta chains drawn from one sample of a study of blood T cell repertoires in COVID-19. Here immunoSEQ multiplex PCR was the method, and the copy in TCRdb shows in-frame clones only, minus some. The repertoire has a few hundred thousand clones, 80% to 90% of them found once; the top ten carry 10% to 13%. The sequencing input was peripheral blood. Receptors originate from a woman aged 70 to 79 with COVID-19, enrolled during active disease. Both conserved end residues are part of each CDR3. A D gene is named only where the DNA matches it firmly. Not every row has a clone size; where given, it reads once, few, many or a size class.

>15|TRBV7-9|TRBJ2-2|NA|NA
CASSLVGGDTGELFF
TGTGCCAGCAGCTTAGTTGGAGGGGACACCGGGGAGCTGTTTTTT
>11|TRBV19|TRBJ2-7|NA|NA
CATSRSYEQYF
TGTGCCACCAGTCGTTCATACGAGCAGTACTTC
>14|TRBV24-1|TRBJ2-1|TRBD1|NA
CATSDPDRVNEQFF
TGTGCCACCAGTGATCCGGACAGGGTTAATGAGCAGTTCTTC
>13|TRBV11-2|TRBJ2-1|NA|few
CASSLSRDNEQFF
TGTGCCAGCAGCTTAAGCAGGGACAATGAGCAGTTCTTC
>14|TRBV5-1|TRBJ1-2|TRBD1|NA
CASRQTGANYGYTF
TGCGCCAGCAGGCAAACAGGGGCTAACTATGGCTACACCTTC
>13|TRBV5-5|TRBJ1-1|NA|NA
CASSLYTGTEAFF
TGTGCCAGCAGCTTGTACACGGGCACTGAAGCTTTCTTT
>11|TRBV6-5|TRBJ2-7|NA|NA
CASGVGSEQYF
TGTGCCAGCGGGGTAGGGAGCGAGCAGTACTTC
>14|TRBV11-3|TRBJ2-2|NA|few
CASSLSSTAGELFF
TGTGCCAGCAGCTTAAGCTCGACAGCCGGGGAGCTGTTTTTT
>12|TRBV11-3|TRBJ1-2|NA|NA
CASSLDTYGYTF
TGTGCCAGCAGCCTGGACACCTATGGCTACACCTTC
>16|TRBV4-3|TRBJ2-7|TRBD2|NA
CASSQDTSGSSYEQYF
TGCGCCAGCAGCCAAGATACTAGCGGGAGCTCCTACGAGCAGTACTTC